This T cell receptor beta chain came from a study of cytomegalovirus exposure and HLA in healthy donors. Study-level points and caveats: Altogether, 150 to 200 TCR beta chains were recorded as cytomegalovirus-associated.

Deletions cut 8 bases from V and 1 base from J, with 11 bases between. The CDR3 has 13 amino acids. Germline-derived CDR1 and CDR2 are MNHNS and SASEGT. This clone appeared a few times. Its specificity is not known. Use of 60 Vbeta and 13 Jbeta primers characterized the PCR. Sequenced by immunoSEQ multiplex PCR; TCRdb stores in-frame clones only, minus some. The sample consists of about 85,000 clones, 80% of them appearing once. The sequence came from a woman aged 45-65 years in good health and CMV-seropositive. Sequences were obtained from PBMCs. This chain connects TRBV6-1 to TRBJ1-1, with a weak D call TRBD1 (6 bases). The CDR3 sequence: CASFVDRNTEAFF. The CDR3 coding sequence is TGTGCCAGCTTTGTGGACAGGAACACTGAAGCTTTCTTT.